Sequencing of this T cell receptor beta chain was carried out in a study of blood T cell repertoires in COVID-19. Overall study context: The United States, Italy and Spain supplied acute and convalescent COVID-19 samples. PBMCs, B-cell-depleted T cells, or T cells provided the cDNA or gDNA that made up the material.

Per the original data handling: Amplification from reference gene primers served as the basis for estimated nucleated cell counts. Assay: immunoSEQ multiplex PCR; the TCRdb copy retains only in-frame clones and omits some. That table furnishes V, J and clone size, whereas the DNA furnished D and trimming. The sample lists about 70,000 clones, over 70% occurring once. Trimming shortened V by 8 bases and J by 4 bases, and 15 bases separated the two germline ends. The germline V gene encodes CDR1 SGHVS and CDR2 FQNEAQ. The CDR3 extends over 14 amino acids. This TCR was sampled from a man in his 70s who had recovered from COVID-19. The gene calls are TRBV7-8 and TRBJ1-3; no clear D. The sample was peripheral blood. CDR3 nucleotide sequence: TGTGCCAGCGGTTTGGCGCGGCAGGGAAACACCATATATTTT. Translated, it gives CASGLARQGNTIYF. Variable domain in full (rest from reference TRBV7-8 and TRBJ1-3): GAGVSQSPRYKVAKRGQDVALRCDPISGHVSLFWYQQALGQGPEFLTYFQNEAQLDKSGLPSDRFFAERPEGSVSTLKIQRTQQEDSAVYLCASGLARQGNTIYFGEGSWLTVV.